The TCR beta chain under discussion was sequenced for a study of response to subunit inactivated influenza vaccine. This CDR3 has 14 residues. CDR1 and CDR2 (germline): SEHNR, FQNEAQ (reference sequence). TCRdb analysed the RT-PCR reads with MiXCR anew, one entry per CDR3 protein. The data contain approximately 500,000 distinct CDR3 sequences, 10% to 15% of them seen just once; the ten biggest clones take up around 13%. This clonotype was recorded a few times. The germline gene is not matched at one end of the junction; a read error may be the cause. This specimen consisted of PBMCs from blood, obtained about 40 days after vaccination. The chain has TRBV7-9 and TRBJ2-3, with TRBD2 as a possible D gene (5 bases). The receptor was derived from a man aged 50-60 years who received an inactivated influenza vaccine. The chain's CDR3 is CASSFNEGTYTQYF. CDR3 nucleotides: TGTGCCAGCAGCTTCAATGAGGGCACATATACGCAGTATTTT.